This T cell receptor beta chain was observed in a study of blood T cell repertoires in COVID-19 (dated by TCRdb to about 2020). Some background on the complete study: Samples from collaborators originated in the United States, Italy and Spain and spanned both the acute and convalescent phases of COVID-19. The samples were drawn from two sources: the first 160 participants of the ongoing ImmuneRACE study, and 950 to 1,500 subjects contributed by 6 global collaborators. A freely available public database, intended as a resource for researchers studying the immune response to SARS-CoV-2, is where the repertoires were released. The prospective study material was composed of cDNA or gDNA derived from T cells, B-cell-depleted T cells, or PBMCs. A de-identified subject ID, COVID-19 status, age in years and sex were almost always included in the sample metadata. HLA class I and class II types, where available, came from metadata supplied by the sample provider rather than from assay-based typing. Deeply sampled blood TCRbeta repertoires from subjects exposed to, actively infected with, or recovered from COVID-19 were included in the dataset.

Participants in the prospective study were enrolled through a virtual design, were aged roughly 18 to 95 years, and lived in roughly 25 United States geographic areas. Cohort assignment in the prospective study relied on participant-reported clinical history from a screening survey and a study questionnaire. ImmuneRACE Cohort 3 recovered participants were defined by two consecutive negative NP/OP PCR tests, healthcare professional clearance, or symptom resolution. Mobile phlebotomists in the prospective study collected whole blood, serum and a nasopharyngeal or oropharyngeal swab from every participant. Additional blood draws and questionnaires over an approximately 2-month period could optionally be provided by prospective study participants. Before DNA extraction, prospective study blood samples were shipped either frozen or at room temperature. Summary of the overall study and its limitations: How much clinical and demographic metadata was included differed by source and by participant, and the metadata was provided uncurated.

The immunoSEQ Assay, a bias-controlled multiplex PCR, was used to amplify TCRbeta CDR3 regions from genomic DNA. On the authors' methods: Nucleated cell counts per sample were estimated from amplification of reference gene primers within the assay. To quantify the absolute abundance of each unique TCRbeta CDR3 rearrangement, sequence reads were collapsed and filtered. For each sample, productive Simpson clonality was calculated by taking the square root of Simpson's diversity index across productive rearrangements. TCRdb carries this immuneACCESS record with in-frame sequences only. Its versions omit some clonotypes, under half of them owing to an unresolved V gene in the studies checked, with the rest unexplained. The V and J calls and clone size come from that table; D and trimming were worked out from the DNA. The sample table holds a few hundred thousand clones, of which roughly four fifths were seen once. The ten largest clones add up to roughly 3.1% of the sample.

The junction carries 11 bases between V and J, which are trimmed by 3 bases and 0 bases respectively. Spanning cysteine to phenylalanine, the CDR3 consists of 15 amino acids. Of all the DNA, just the CDR3 is kept, 45 bases in frame from base 1. From a lookup of the germline V gene (reference sequence), CDR1 and CDR2 are SEHNR and FQNEAQ. Concerning this clone: Its antigen remains undetermined. The record has no base qualities; no much larger clone is one base away.

Sequences were obtained from PBMCs or T cells enriched from blood (not recorded which). This sequence uses TRBV7-9 and TRBJ2-5; TRBD2 is a weak D gene call, 7 bases matching. The receptor was isolated from a middle-aged man who had recovered from COVID-19. The CDR3 protein: CASSFGGLNQETQYF. The base sequence is TGTGCCAGCAGCTTCGGGGGGCTCAACCAAGAGACCCAGTACTTC.